This is a list of T cell receptor beta chains from one sample in a study of blood T cells in healthy people across ages. Each CDR3 protein is one row after TCRdb ran MiXCR on the 5' RACE reads. The sample holds some 1.6 million distinct CDR3 sequences, roughly 32% seen once. Sequencing was done on a sample of blood. The receptors shown here come from a woman aged 30 to 39 in good health. The CDR3 runs from the conserved cysteine through the conserved F or W. D genes are given only for firm matches. Clone sizes are given selectively: once, few, many, or a class where the clone is expanded.

v_call	j_call	cdr3_length	clone_size	d_call	cdr3_nt	cdr3_aa
TRBV5-1	TRBJ1-1	17	-	TRBD1	TGCGCCGGCAGCTTGGGAGAACACAGGGGTGAGGACACTGAAGCTTTCTTT	CAGSLGEHRGEDTEAFF
TRBV5-5	TRBJ1-5	14	-	-	TGTGCCAGCAGCTTGGGGAAGGGAGGTCAGCCCCAGCATTTT	CASSLGKGGQPQHF
TRBV7-8	TRBJ1-1	15	few	TRBD1	TGTGCCAGCAGCTTACGGCGGGACAGAAACACTGAAGCTTTCTTT	CASSLRRDRNTEAFF
TRBV6-1	TRBJ2-4	17	few	TRBD2	TGTGCCAGCAGTGTCTCCTCTAGCGGGGCCCTAGGGGGCATTCAGTACTTC	CASSVSSSGALGGIQYF
TRBV30	TRBJ2-7	16	-	-	TGTGCCTGGAGTGTAGAGAGTCCCCGTTTTTCCTACGAGCAGTACTTC	CAWSVESPRFSYEQYF
TRBV20-1	TRBJ2-3	20	-	TRBD2	TGCAGTGCTAGGTTCTATGAGACTAGCGGGGGTTCCTTGACCCCAGATACGCAGTATTTT	CSARFYETSGGSLTPDTQYF
TRBV7-2	TRBJ2-6	15	few	-	TGTGCCAGCAGCTTCGGACAGCCTGGGGCCAACGTCCTGACTTTC	CASSFGQPGANVLTF
TRBV10-3	TRBJ2-1	14	few	-	TGTGCCATCAAACGAGCGGAGGGGCGCGGGGAGCAGTTCTTC	CAIKRAEGRGEQFF
TRBV27	TRBJ2-1	13	-	-	TGTGCCAGCAGTTACCTATCACGGAATGAGCAGTTCTTC	CASSYLSRNEQFF
TRBV15	TRBJ2-1	18	-	TRBD2	TGTGCCACCAGCGCCGACCTGTGGGGAAGCGGGGGATACAATGAGCAGTTCTTC	CATSADLWGSGGYNEQFF
TRBV24-1	TRBJ1-5	14	-	-	TGTGCCACCAGTGACAGGGGAAGCTTTCAGCCCCAGCATTTT	CATSDRGSFQPQHF
TRBV12-3/TRBV12-4	TRBJ2-5	14	-	-	TGTGCCAGCAGTTTAAGGTCCAGAGAAGAGGCCCAGTACTTC	CASSLRSREEAQYF
TRBV7-9	TRBJ2-5	15	-	TRBD2	TGTGCCAGCAGCCCCTGGGGACTAGCGCTAGAGACCCAGTACTTC	CASSPWGLALETQYF
TRBV11-2	TRBJ2-3	19	many	TRBD2	TGTGCCAGCAGCTCCCGAATCATGACTAGCGGGAGGGCCACAGATACGCAGTATTTT	CASSSRIMTSGRATDTQYF
TRBV7-3	TRBJ2-2	13	-	-	TGTGCCAGCAGCTCGAACCCAGCTGGGGAGCTGTTTTTT	CASSSNPAGELFF
TRBV9	TRBJ1-5	14	-	-	TGTGCCAGCAGCGTCGGAGGGGATACTCAGCCCCAGCATTTT	CASSVGGDTQPQHF
TRBV20-1	TRBJ2-2	16	-	TRBD2	TGCAGTGCTCCCACTAGCGGGGGGCCCTACACCGGGGAGCGGTTTTTT	CSAPTSGGPYTGERFF
TRBV7-8	TRBJ2-1	15	few	TRBD2	TGTGCCAGCAGCCGGACTAGCGGGACCTTCAATGAGCAGTTCTTC	CASSRTSGTFNEQFF
TRBV20-1	TRBJ1-1	12	-	-	TGCAGTGCTAGATCCCGGGACACTGAAGCTTTCTTT	CSARSRDTEAFF
TRBV5-4	TRBJ2-5	12	-	-	TGTGCCAGCAGCGTTTTTAAAGAGACCCAGTACTTC	CASSVFKETQYF
TRBV6-2/TRBV6-3	TRBJ2-5	11	-	-	TGTGCCAGCAGTTACTCGGGCAATCTATGGTTC	CASSYSGNLWF
TRBV5-1	TRBJ2-1	16	few	-	TGCGCCAGCAGCTTGGACGGCGACCTGCGGTACAATGAGCAGTTCTTC	CASSLDGDLRYNEQFF
TRBV11-2	TRBJ2-7	13	-	-	TGTGCCAGCAGCTTAGACGGGGCAGGGTTGCAGTACTTC	CASSLDGAGLQYF
TRBV29-1	TRBJ2-1	15	many	TRBD1	TGCAGCGTGAGCGACGATGACAGGGTGGGCAATGAGCAGTTCTTC	CSVSDDDRVGNEQFF
TRBV6-7	TRBJ2-7	16	-	TRBD2	TGTGCCAGCAGTTATGGGACTAGCGGGTGGATATTCGAGCAGTACTTC	CASSYGTSGWIFEQYF
TRBV28	TRBJ1-6	14	-	-	TGTGCCACTGAGGGAAAACTTTTTAGGTCACCCCTCCACTTT	CATEGKLFRSPLHF
TRBV28	TRBJ2-7	14	few	-	TGTGCCAGCAGTTTCTGGGGGGTATCCTACGAGCAGTACTTC	CASSFWGVSYEQYF
TRBV20-1	TRBJ2-1	14	-	TRBD2	TGCAGTGCTAGCTTGAGCGGGAGGACGAATGAGCAGTTCTTC	CSASLSGRTNEQFF
TRBV28	TRBJ2-1	16	-	-	TGTGCCAGCAGTTACCTACCCGGGACATCCTACAATGAGCAGTTCTTC	CASSYLPGTSYNEQFF
TRBV30	TRBJ2-7	13	-	TRBD2	TGTGCCTGGAGTGTCGGGGGGTTCTACGAGCAGTACTTC	CAWSVGGFYEQYF
TRBV20-1	TRBJ2-7	14	-	TRBD1	TGCAGTGCTAAGAGAGGGGACAGGGACTACGAGCAGTACTTC	CSAKRGDRDYEQYF
TRBV12-3/TRBV12-4	TRBJ1-6	15	-	-	TGTGCCAGCAGTCCGGACACACTTTCTAATTCACCCCTCCACTTT	CASSPDTLSNSPLHF
TRBV20-1	TRBJ2-5	14	-	TRBD2	TGCAGTGCTGCCCGACTAGCGGGTAACAATGAGCAGTACTTC	CSAARLAGNNEQYF
TRBV9	TRBJ2-7	15	few	-	TGTGCCAGCAGCCGAGAGCCCTCAAGAGGGGACGAGCAGTACTTC	CASSREPSRGDEQYF
TRBV20-1	TRBJ2-7	12	many	-	TGCAGTGCTAGACAGGGAGCCTACGAGCAGTACTTC	CSARQGAYEQYF
TRBV5-1	TRBJ2-3	15	once	-	TGCGCCAGCAGCGGTGGGCTCTCCCCGACAGATACGCAGTATTTT	CASSGGLSPTDTQYF
TRBV28	TRBJ2-5	16	-	-	TGTGCCAGCACCACCCCGGGACTTGCGGACCGAGAGACCCAGTACTTC	CASTTPGLADRETQYF
TRBV9	TRBJ2-3	16	-	-	TGTGCCAGCAGCGCCCTCCAGGAGCAAGGCGCAGATACGCAGTATTTT	CASSALQEQGADTQYF
TRBV29-1	TRBJ2-7	17	many	TRBD2	TGCAGCGTTGAAAGAGCGGGAGCCTCGAGGGGGTCCTACGAGCAGTACTTC	CSVERAGASRGSYEQYF
TRBV4-1	TRBJ1-2	12	many	-	TGTGCCAGCAGCCGGGACCGGTATGGCTACACCTTC	CASSRDRYGYTF
TRBV20-1	TRBJ2-7	10	-	-	TGCAGTGCTCAGACGCAGGAGCAGTACTTC	CSAQTQEQYF
TRBV9	TRBJ1-1	14	-	-	TGTGCCAGCAGCGTAGGGGGGGATGAGACTGAAGCTTTCTTT	CASSVGGDETEAFF
TRBV18	TRBJ2-1	15	-	-	TGTGCCAGCTCACCACCAGGGGGTACGCACAATGAGCAGTTCTTC	CASSPPGGTHNEQFF
TRBV5-1	TRBJ1-1	15	many	TRBD1	TGCGCCAGCAGCTTGGGGGACAGGGGGAACACTGAAGCTTTCTTT	CASSLGDRGNTEAFF
TRBV5-1	TRBJ2-3	16	once	-	TGCGCCAGCAGCTTGTTCGGCGGCGGGGGCACAGATACGCAGTATTTT	CASSLFGGGGTDTQYF
TRBV27	TRBJ1-1	13	-	-	TGTGCCAGCAGTCGCTGGGACTTGTCTGAAGCTTTCTTT	CASSRWDLSEAFF
TRBV12-3/TRBV12-4	TRBJ2-3	15	many	TRBD2	TGTGCCAGCAGTTTTCGCGGGGGGCGCACAGATACGCAGTATTTT	CASSFRGGRTDTQYF
TRBV3-1	TRBJ1-1	15	-	-	TGTGCCAGCAGCCAAGATAAAATGAGGGGCACTGAAGCTTTCTTT	CASSQDKMRGTEAFF
TRBV7-6	TRBJ1-2	14	-	-	TGTGCCAGCAGCCCGGGGGAGGGTACCTATGGCTACACCTTC	CASSPGEGTYGYTF
TRBV7-7	TRBJ2-5	12	-	-	TGTGCCAGCGGTCCGTCCGTGGAGGCTCAGTACTTC	CASGPSVEAQYF
TRBV28	TRBJ2-3	13	-	-	TGTGCCAGCAGTTTAGGTACGGAAGATACGCAGTATTTT	CASSLGTEDTQYF
TRBV10-3	TRBJ1-2	18	few	-	TGTGCCATCAGGTGGCGAGCTAGGGCCCCGGGGGCTAACTATGGCTACACCTTC	CAIRWRARAPGANYGYTF
TRBV7-9	TRBJ2-2	15	few	-	TGTGCCAGCAGCTCCGGGTCAGGGGAGCTGGGGGAGCTGTTTTTT	CASSSGSGELGELFF
TRBV12-3/TRBV12-4	TRBJ2-1	17	many	TRBD2	TGTGCCAGCAGAAGGACTAGCGGGGGGAGCTCCTACAATGAGCAGTTCTTC	CASRRTSGGSSYNEQFF
TRBV9	TRBJ2-4	15	-	-	TGTGCCAGCAGCATTAGCGGAACGAGCACGAACATTCGGTACTTC	CASSISGTSTNIRYF
TRBV6-1	TRBJ1-5	15	-	-	TGTGCCAGCAGATTGGACAATCGGGGAAATCAGCCCCACCATTTT	CASRLDNRGNQPHHF